Listed below are T cell receptor beta chains from one sample, sequenced in a study of long-term antiretroviral therapy in people with HIV. Assay: immunoSEQ multiplex PCR; the TCRdb copy retains only in-frame clones and omits some. The top ten clones hold roughly 14% of a sample with approximately 16,000 clones, around nine tenths of them seen once. The material sequenced was unsorted PBMCs, taken more than 2.2 years before starting antiretroviral therapy. The receptors were sampled from a woman aged 25 to 39 with HIV. The CDR3 runs from the conserved cysteine through the conserved F or W. D genes are given only for firm matches. Size values are once, few and many counts, or a class for expanded clones, and some rows have none.

clone_size j_call v_call d_call cdr3_nt cdr3_aa
. TRBJ2-7 TRBV19 TRBD1 TGTGCCAGTACCCCCGGGCAGGGGGCCTACGAGCAGTACTTC CASTPGQGAYEQYF
. TRBJ1-1 TRBV5-6 . TGTGCCAGCAGCTTGGGGGGGAACACTGAAGCTTTCTTT CASSLGGNTEAFF
once TRBJ2-5 TRBV5-6 . TGTGCCAGCAGACAGTCAGGCACCCAGTACTTC CASRQSGTQYF
. TRBJ1-5 TRBV19 . TGTGCCAGTAGTATGATCGGAAATCAGCCCCAGCATTTT CASSMIGNQPQHF
. TRBJ1-1 TRBV7-9 . TGTGCCAGCAGCGCCCTTTCGGGGGTCACTGAAGCTTTCTTT CASSALSGVTEAFF
once TRBJ1-1 TRBV6-1 . TGTGCCAGCAGGCCACAGCCTAACACTGAAGCTTTCTTT CASRPQPNTEAFF
. TRBJ1-6 TRBV14 . TGTGCCAGCAGCCAGGCCGGTCAATTCGCACCCCTCCACTTT CASSQAGQFAPLHF
. TRBJ1-2 TRBV7-9 . TGTGCCAGCAGCGCCTCCACAGGGATTTGGAAGAATGGCTACACCTTC CASSASTGIWKNGYTF
. TRBJ2-3 TRBV4-1 TRBD2 TGCGCCAGCAGCCAAGGTAATAGCGGGGCCCCCGATACGCAGTATTTT CASSQGNSGAPDTQYF
. TRBJ2-3 TRBV10-3 . TGTGCCATCAGTTTCACAGATACGCAGTATTTT CAISFTDTQYF
. TRBJ1-5 TRBV7-8 TRBD1 TGTGCCAGCAGCCCCGGAAACAGGGGCGGGCAGCCCCAGCATTTT CASSPGNRGGQPQHF
. TRBJ1-2 TRBV6-5 . TGTGCCAGCAGTTACTCCCTCCCGCAACATGGCTACACCTTC CASSYSLPQHGYTF
. TRBJ1-1 TRBV5-8 . TGCGCCAGCAGCCAGGACACCGGGACACCCAGGGGTGAAGCTTTCTTT CASSQDTGTPRGEAFF
. TRBJ2-3 TRBV4-3 . TGCGCCAGCAGCCAAGATGAACGGAGCACAGATACGCAGTATTTT CASSQDERSTDTQYF
. TRBJ2-1 TRBV6-5 . TGTGCCAGCAGTTATTCGAATAAACCGTACAATGAGCAGTTCTTC CASSYSNKPYNEQFF
. TRBJ2-3 TRBV5-1 TRBD2 TGCGCCAGCAGCTTGTATGGCGGGGGGCGGGAAGATACGCAGTATTTT CASSLYGGGREDTQYF
. TRBJ1-3 TRBV19 . TGTGCCAGTAGAAGAGCGAACGGAAACACCATATATTTT CASRRANGNTIYF
. TRBJ1-2 TRBV4-1 TRBD1 TGCGCCAGCAGCCAACCCTGGAGGGCAGGGGGCGGCTATGGCTACACCTTC CASSQPWRAGGGYGYTF
once TRBJ1-1 TRBV5-3 . TGTGCCAGAATGTATCTGGAGATGAACACTGAAGCTTTCTTT CARMYLEMNTEAFF